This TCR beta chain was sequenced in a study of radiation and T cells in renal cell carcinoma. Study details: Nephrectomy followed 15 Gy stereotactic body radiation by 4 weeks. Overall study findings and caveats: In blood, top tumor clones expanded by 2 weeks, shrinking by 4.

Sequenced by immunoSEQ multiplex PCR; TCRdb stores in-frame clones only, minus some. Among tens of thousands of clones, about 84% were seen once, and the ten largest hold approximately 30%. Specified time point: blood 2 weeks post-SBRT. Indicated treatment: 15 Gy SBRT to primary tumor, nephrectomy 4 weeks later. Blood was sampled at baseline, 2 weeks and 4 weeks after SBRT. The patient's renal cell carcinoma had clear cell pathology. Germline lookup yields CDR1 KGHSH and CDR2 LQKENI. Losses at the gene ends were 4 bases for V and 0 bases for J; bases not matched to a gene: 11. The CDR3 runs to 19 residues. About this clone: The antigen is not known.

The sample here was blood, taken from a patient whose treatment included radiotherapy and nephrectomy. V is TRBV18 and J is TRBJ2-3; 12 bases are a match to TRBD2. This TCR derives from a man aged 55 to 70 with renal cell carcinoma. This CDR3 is CASSRFSRLAGESTDTQYF. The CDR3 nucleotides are TGTGCCAGCTCACGTTTCTCAAGACTAGCGGGGGAAAGCACAGATACGCAGTATTTT.